Sequencing of this TCR beta chain was carried out in a study of a mutant IDH1 vaccine in newly diagnosed glioma. At the level of the study: Week 47 marked visit V13, whereas week 35 marked visit V12.

Repertoires were generated with immunoSEQ multiplex PCR, while TCRdb's copy carries only in-frame clones and drops some. This sample yields about 32,000 clones, of which just under 80% are seen a single time; 3.2% belongs to the top ten. Study conclusions and caveats: Researchers report vaccine-induced immune responses in over 90% of patients.

Specified time point: week 35, safety follow-up. A single vaccine dose contained 300 ug of mutant IDH1 20-mer peptide, and topical imiquimod was used with it. Worth noting for this clone: The antigen is not known.

This CDR3 has 14 amino acids. V lost 5 bases and J lost 8; bases outside the gene matches: 5. Germline loops: CDR1 MNHEY, CDR2 SMNVEV (reference sequence). V gene TRBV27 combines with J gene TRBJ1-6; 8 positions agree with TRBD1. This sample comprised PBMCs, obtained from a glioma patient whose treatment included an IDH1 peptide vaccine. This clonotype was obtained from a middle-aged man with glioma. Some clones in this sample may be carry-over from other donors' samples. The CDR3 spells CASSDRGPDSPLHF. DNA of the CDR3: TGTGCCAGCAGTGACAGGGGTCCCGATTCACCCCTCCACTTT.